Presented here are 2 T cell receptor beta chains from one specimen sequenced in a study of shared clonotypes between healthy human individuals. Libraries were prepared by immunoSEQ multiplex PCR; TCRdb keeps only in-frame clonotypes and omits some of them. This sample has a few hundred thousand clones; nearly 97% occur once, and the top ten carry 0.085% to 0.11%. Naive CD8 cells were CD45RO-negative, positively selected for CCR7, excluding terminally differentiated effector memory CD45RA+ cells. The sequencing sample was made of naive CD8+ T cells sorted from blood. The receptors originated from a woman in her twenties or thirties in good health.

The chain employs TRBV5-6 and TRBJ2-7; TRBD1 is a possible D gene (6 bases). The CDR3 runs to 14 residues. The germline V gene has CDR1 SGHDT and CDR2 YYEEEE. V was cut by 4 bases and J by 0 bases, with 11 bases left in between. The DNA of the CDR3 is TGTGCCAGCAGCCCAGGACAGTTCTCCTACGAGCAGTACTTC. Amino acid sequence: CASSPGQFSYEQYF. The full variable domain, completed using reference TRBV5-6 and TRBJ2-7, is DAGVTQSPTHLIKTRGQQVTLRCSPKSGHDTVSWYQQALGQGPQFIFQYYEEEERQRGNFPDRFSGHQFPNYSSELNVNALLLGDSALYLCASSPGQFSYEQYFGPGTRLTVT.

This clone was seen just once. CDR3 DNA: TGTGCCAGCAGTCAATACCCGGGACAGGGGAGGGATACCCAGTACTTC. Protein sequence: CASSQYPGQGRDTQYF. The rearrangement links TRBV28 to TRBJ2-5, with TRBD1 identical over 10 bases. This CDR3 has 16 amino acids. With V trimmed by 5 bases and J by 8 bases, 14 bases remained unmatched. Germline V gives CDR1 MDHEN, CDR2 SYDVKM.